Listed below are T cell receptor beta chains from one sample, sequenced in a study of OX40 agonist ivuxolimab in advanced cancers. TCRdb keeps only in-frame clones here, not all; method: immunoSEQ multiplex PCR. The sample lists tens of thousands of clones, 88% occurring once. Sequencing was performed on CD4+ or CD8+ T cells sorted from blood, taken in a trial of the OX40 agonist ivuxolimab. The receptor set was obtained from an adult with an advanced solid tumor such as melanoma, head and neck, liver or kidney cancer. The CDR3 runs from the conserved cysteine through the conserved F or W. A D gene is named only where the DNA matches it firmly. Expanded clones get a size class; other rows say once, few or many, or leave the size out.

-	TRBV19	TRBJ1-4	-	TGTGCCAGTACCACATCAGGGAGGACAACTAATGAAAAACTGTTTTTT	CASTTSGRTTNEKLFF
TRBD2	TRBV4-1	TRBJ2-2	-	TGCGCCAGCAGCCGAGCGGGAGGGCAGTTAACGGGGGAGCTGTTTTTT	CASSRAGGQLTGELFF
-	TRBV28	TRBJ1-5	-	TGTGCCAGCAGTGGGGGGGCTAATCAGCCCCAGCATTTT	CASSGGANQPQHF
TRBD1	TRBV18	TRBJ2-7	few	TGTGCCAGCTCCCCTGTACAGGGGGTTACCTACGAGCAGTACTTC	CASSPVQGVTYEQYF
-	TRBV5-1	TRBJ2-6	-	TGCGCCAGCAGCTTGGAGTCCCCAGGTGGCTCTGGGGCCAACGTCCTGACTTTC	CASSLESPGGSGANVLTF
TRBD1	TRBV10-1	TRBJ1-5	once	TGCGCCAGCAATAACGTTACAGGGGGGAGCAATCAGCCCCAGCATTTT	CASNNVTGGSNQPQHF
-	TRBV7-9	TRBJ1-1	-	TGTGCCAGCAGCTTAGTAGGGGTTGGAGCTTTCTTT	CASSLVGVGAFF
-	TRBV28	TRBJ1-1	-	TGTGCCACAGGGGTACTGTGGGGGCAGAACACTGAAGCTTTCTTT	CATGVLWGQNTEAFF
TRBD1	TRBV18	TRBJ2-7	-	TGTGCCAGCTCACCGACAGGGGGCGACGAGCAGTACTTC	CASSPTGGDEQYF
TRBD1	TRBV13	TRBJ1-4	-	TGTGCCAGCAGACGAACAGGGGCAACTAATGAAAAACTGTTTTTT	CASRRTGATNEKLFF
TRBD1	TRBV28	TRBJ2-1	-	TGTGCCAGCAGTAGGGACAGGCCGGCCTACAATGAGCAGTTCTTC	CASSRDRPAYNEQFF
-	TRBV28	TRBJ1-3	-	TGTGCCAGCAGTTTATATTTGCGGATCTCTGGAAACACCATATATTTT	CASSLYLRISGNTIYF
TRBD1	TRBV6-5	TRBJ2-1	-	TGTGCCAGCAGCCCGGGACAGGACCCGTGGCAGTTCTTC	CASSPGQDPWQFF
-	TRBV2	TRBJ2-2	-	TGTGCCAGCAGTGTTCAGGGCCTCGGGGAGCTGTTTTTT	CASSVQGLGELFF
TRBD2	TRBV7-6	TRBJ2-1	-	TGTGCCAGCAGCAAGACTAGCGGGGGTAACAATGAGCAGTTCTTC	CASSKTSGGNNEQFF
-	TRBV6-1	TRBJ2-1	-	TGTGCCAGCAGTGTTCCTTACAATGAGCAGTTCTTC	CASSVPYNEQFF
TRBD2	TRBV7-2	TRBJ2-5	-	TGTGCCAGCAGCTGGCGCCTCGGGGGGGAGACCCAGTACTTC	CASSWRLGGETQYF
-	TRBV5-5	TRBJ2-3	once	TGTGCCAGCAGCTTGTTGTTGTCACAGGGGGGGAGCACAGATACGCAGTATTTT	CASSLLLSQGGSTDTQYF
-	TRBV18	TRBJ1-1	-	TGTGCCAGCTCACCACGAGGGGGCACTGAAGCTTTCTTT	CASSPRGGTEAFF
-	TRBV7-3	TRBJ1-5	-	TGTGCCAGCAGCCCCCCCTATCCCCAGCATTTT	CASSPPYPQHF
-	TRBV6-5	TRBJ2-6	-	TGTGCCAGCAGTTACTTTGCGAACTCTGGGGCCAACGTCCTGACTTTC	CASSYFANSGANVLTF
TRBD2	TRBV6-6	TRBJ2-1	few	TGTGCCAGCGTCGCCGGGGGGGAGGGATCCTACAATGAGCAGTTCTTC	CASVAGGEGSYNEQFF
TRBD2	TRBV10-1	TRBJ2-3	-	TGCGCCAGCAGTGAGAGGCTAGCGGGCACAGATACGCAGTATTTT	CASSERLAGTDTQYF
-	TRBV28	TRBJ1-6	-	TGTGCCAGCACCCCCCCACAGGGAGGGTCACCCCTCCACTTT	CASTPPQGGSPLHF
TRBD2	TRBV29-1	TRBJ2-7	-	TGCAGCGCCCGCGGGACTAGCGGGATCTCCGAGCAGTACTTC	CSARGTSGISEQYF
TRBD2	TRBV18	TRBJ2-3	once	TGTGCCAGCTCACCTGGACTAGAGGCAGATACGCAGTATTTT	CASSPGLEADTQYF
TRBD1	TRBV30	TRBJ2-1	-	TGTGCCTGGAGTGACGGGATGGGGACAGCTGAGCAGTTCTTC	CAWSDGMGTAEQFF
TRBD1	TRBV19	TRBJ1-4	-	TGTGCCAGTAGCAAAGCAGGGGGCTATGAAAAACTGTTTTTT	CASSKAGGYEKLFF
-	TRBV2	TRBJ2-4	-	TGTGCCAGCAGTGAGTCTGCAACCATTCAGTACTTC	CASSESATIQYF
TRBD2	TRBV7-3	TRBJ2-2	-	TGTGCCAGCAGCTTACAAGGGATAGCGGGCACCGGGGAGCTGTTTTTT	CASSLQGIAGTGELFF
TRBD2	TRBV7-3	TRBJ2-5	-	TGTGCCAGCAGCCCCGGGACTAGCGGGAGGGCCAGGGAGACCCAGTACTTC	CASSPGTSGRARETQYF
TRBD2	TRBV7-2	TRBJ2-3	-	TGTGCCAGCAACATAGCGGGGGGGCCAGATACGCAGTATTTT	CASNIAGGPDTQYF
TRBD1	TRBV6-1	TRBJ2-4	-	TGTGCCAGCAGTGTGGGAAGGACAGGGGTTTACTTC	CASSVGRTGVYF
-	TRBV9	TRBJ1-6	-	TGTGCCAGCAGCGTCGACACGAGCTCCTATAATTCACCCCTCCACTTT	CASSVDTSSYNSPLHF
-	TRBV19	TRBJ2-1	-	TGTGCCAGTAACCAGGGGAGCTCCTACAATGAGCAGTTCTTC	CASNQGSSYNEQFF
-	TRBV28	TRBJ2-2	-	TGTGCCAGCAGTTTCCGTTATACCGGGGAGCTGTTTTTT	CASSFRYTGELFF
-	TRBV28	TRBJ1-1	once	TGTGCCAGCAGTTTAAGGACCGTGGTTGAAGCTTTCTTT	CASSLRTVVEAFF
TRBD1	TRBV5-8	TRBJ1-1	-	TGTGCCAGCAGCTTGGTGGTGACAGGGGGACACACTGAAGCTTTCTTT	CASSLVVTGGHTEAFF
-	TRBV7-9	TRBJ2-1	-	TGTGCCAGCAGCTTAGTTGGATGGGACAATGAGCAGTTCTTC	CASSLVGWDNEQFF
TRBD2	TRBV6-1	TRBJ2-1	-	TGTGCCAGCAGTGCACTAGCGGGAGGGACGGGCGATGAGCAGTTCTTC	CASSALAGGTGDEQFF
-	TRBV5-4	TRBJ1-4	-	TGTGCCAGCAGCTCGTTAGACAGGCCAGAAAAAAAACTGTTTTTT	CASSSLDRPEKKLFF
-	TRBV7-9	TRBJ1-1	-	TGTGCCAGCAGCTTAGGAGGGGCCAACACCCCCTCCTTCACTGAAGCTTTCTTT	CASSLGGANTPSFTEAFF
-	TRBV7-2	TRBJ1-2	-	TGTGCCAGCAGCTTAGAAACGGAGAACTATGGCTACACCTTC	CASSLETENYGYTF
-	TRBV18	TRBJ1-1	-	TGTGCCAGCTCCCGATCCGCGAGGAACACTGAAGCTTTCTTT	CASSRSARNTEAFF
-	TRBV5-1	TRBJ2-5	-	TGCGCCAGCAGCTCCGGGACACCCCAAGAGACCCAGTACTTC	CASSSGTPQETQYF
-	TRBV7-8	TRBJ1-2	-	TGTGCCAGCAGTTCAACGTCCGGCTACACCTTC	CASSSTSGYTF
-	TRBV6-1	TRBJ2-7	-	TGTGCCAGCAGCGCCGTGGCTAGCGCCTCCTACGAGCAGTACTTC	CASSAVASASYEQYF
TRBD1	TRBV28	TRBJ1-2	-	TGTGCCAGCAGTACCGGGACAGAATATGGCTACACCTTC	CASSTGTEYGYTF